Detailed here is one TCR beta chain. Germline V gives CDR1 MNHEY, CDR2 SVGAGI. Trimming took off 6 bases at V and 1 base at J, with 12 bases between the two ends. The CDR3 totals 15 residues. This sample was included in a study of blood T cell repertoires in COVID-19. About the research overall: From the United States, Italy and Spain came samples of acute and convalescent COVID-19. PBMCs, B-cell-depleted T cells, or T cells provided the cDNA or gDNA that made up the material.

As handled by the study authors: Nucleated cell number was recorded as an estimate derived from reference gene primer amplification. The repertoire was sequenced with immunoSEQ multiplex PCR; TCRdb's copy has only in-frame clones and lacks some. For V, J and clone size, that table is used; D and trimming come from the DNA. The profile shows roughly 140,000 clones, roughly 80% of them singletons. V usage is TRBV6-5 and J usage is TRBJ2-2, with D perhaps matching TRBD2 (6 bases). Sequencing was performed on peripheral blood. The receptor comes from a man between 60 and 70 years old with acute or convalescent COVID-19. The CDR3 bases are TGTGCCAGCAGCCAGAGGAGGGAGAACACCGGGGAGCTGTTTTTT. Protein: CASSQRRENTGELFF.